This TCR beta chain is from a study of blood T cells in healthy people across ages. CDR1 MNHEY and CDR2 SMNVEV come from the germline V gene (reference sequence). V was cut by 4 bases and J by 1 base, with 10 bases left in between. The CDR3 sequence is 14 residues long. Together with a sample-barcoded 5' primer, a J-beta primer mix was included in a second PCR lasting roughly 6 to 12 cycles. Paired-end reads containing CDR3 totaled no fewer than 3 million for each sample. TCRdb passed the 5' RACE reads through MiXCR, listing each CDR3 protein once. The sample carries about 800,000 distinct CDR3 sequences, 25% recorded once. This same sample was also part of a study on T cells of mothers and their children.

The sample comprised blood. The J gene is TRBJ2-5, the V gene TRBV27; D not resolved. This clonotype was sampled from a boy younger than 18 in good health. For the CDR3, the DNA is TGTGCCAGCAGTTCATACCCAACCCAAGAGACCCAGTACTTC. Translating it yields CASSSYPTQETQYF.